This record concerns one T cell receptor (beta chain) sequence. No antigen is known for it. Naive CD8 populations comprised CD45RO-negative cells positively selected for CCR7, excluding terminally differentiated effector memory CD45RA+ cells. The source of the sample is a study of shared clonotypes between healthy human individuals. The CDR3 is 13 amino acids. V lost 6 bases, J lost 4 bases, and 10 bases lay in between. Germline V gene sequence: CDR1 MNHEY, CDR2 SMNVEV (reference sequence). Data came from immunoSEQ multiplex PCR; TCRdb stores just in-frame clones and leaves some out. The sample includes some 2 million clones, approximately 94% of them seen just once. Study-level findings and limits: Sampling covered nothing but blood. Tissue TCR repertoires likely differ from those found in blood. Naive subsets typically showed greater estimated richness than memory subsets.

The TCR sequence derives from a man aged 18-30 years in good health. Material for sequencing was naive CD8+ T cells sorted from blood. The chain carries TRBV27 and TRBJ2-1; D uncertain. CDR3: CASRMDGYNEQFF. The DNA for the CDR3 is TGTGCCAGCAGGATGGACGGATACAATGAGCAGTTCTTC.